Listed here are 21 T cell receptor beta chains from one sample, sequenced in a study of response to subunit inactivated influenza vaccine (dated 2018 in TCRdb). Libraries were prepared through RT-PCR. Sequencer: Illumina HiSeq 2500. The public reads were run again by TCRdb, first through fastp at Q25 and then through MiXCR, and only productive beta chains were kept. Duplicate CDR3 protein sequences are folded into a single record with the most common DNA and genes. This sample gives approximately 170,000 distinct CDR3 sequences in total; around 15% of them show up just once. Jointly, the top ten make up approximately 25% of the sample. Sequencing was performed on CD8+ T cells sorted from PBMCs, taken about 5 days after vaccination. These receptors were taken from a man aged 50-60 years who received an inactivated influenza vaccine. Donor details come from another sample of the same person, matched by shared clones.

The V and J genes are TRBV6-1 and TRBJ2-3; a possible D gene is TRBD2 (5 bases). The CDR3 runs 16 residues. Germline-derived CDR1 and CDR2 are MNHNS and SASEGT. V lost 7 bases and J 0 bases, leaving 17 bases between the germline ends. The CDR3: CASMLEGSASTDTQYF. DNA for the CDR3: TGTGCCAGCATGCTAGAAGGGAGTGCTAGCACAGATACGCAGTATTTT.

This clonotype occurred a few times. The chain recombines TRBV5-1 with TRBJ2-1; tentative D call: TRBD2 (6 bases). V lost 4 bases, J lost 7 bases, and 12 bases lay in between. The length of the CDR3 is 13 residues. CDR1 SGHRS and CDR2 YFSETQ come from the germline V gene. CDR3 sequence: CASSGWGENEQFF. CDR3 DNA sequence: TGCGCCAGCAGCGGTTGGGGGGAAAATGAGCAGTTCTTC.

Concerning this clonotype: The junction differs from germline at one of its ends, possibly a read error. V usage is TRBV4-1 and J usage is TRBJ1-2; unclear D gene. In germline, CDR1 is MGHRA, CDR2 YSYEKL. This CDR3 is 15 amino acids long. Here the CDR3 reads CASSPDRGTNYGYSF. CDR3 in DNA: TGCGCCAGCAGCCCTGATCGAGGTACTAACTATGGCTACTCCTTC.

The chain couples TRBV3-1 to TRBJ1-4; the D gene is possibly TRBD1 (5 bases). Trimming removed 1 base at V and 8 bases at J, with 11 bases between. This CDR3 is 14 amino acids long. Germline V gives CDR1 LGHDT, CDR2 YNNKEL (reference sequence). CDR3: CASSQVGHREKLFF. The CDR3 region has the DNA TGTGCCAGCAGCCAAGTCGGACATCGCGAAAAACTGTTTTTT.

The CDR3 coding sequence is TGTGCCAGCAGTGAACCTGCGGGGACTGAAGCTTTCTTT. Translating gives CASSEPAGTEAFF. This chain links TRBV12-3 or TRBV12-4 with TRBJ1-1; D gene unclear. There are 13 residues in the CDR3. V shed 5 bases and J shed 5 bases, with 12 bases lying between them.

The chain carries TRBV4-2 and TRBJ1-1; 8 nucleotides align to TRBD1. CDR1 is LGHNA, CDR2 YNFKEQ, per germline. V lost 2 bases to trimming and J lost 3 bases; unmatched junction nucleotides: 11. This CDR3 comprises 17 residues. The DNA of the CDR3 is TGTGCCAGCAGCCAACCCTATACTACAGGGGGAGACACTGAAGCTTTCTTT. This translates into CASSQPYTTGGDTEAFF.

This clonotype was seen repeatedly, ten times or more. For the CDR3, the DNA is TGTGCCAGCAGTTCATTTCCCGGGGAGCTGTTTTTT. Translation: CASSSFPGELFF. V gene TRBV25-1 combines with J gene TRBJ2-2; D is undetermined. The germline V gene has CDR1 MGHDK and CDR2 SYGVNS. Trimming left V 5 bases short and J 6 bases short, with 7 bases between. This CDR3 has 12 residues.

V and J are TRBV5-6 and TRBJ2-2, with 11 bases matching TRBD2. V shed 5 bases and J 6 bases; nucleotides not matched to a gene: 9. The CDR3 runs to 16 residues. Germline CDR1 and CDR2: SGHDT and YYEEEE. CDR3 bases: TGTGCCAGCAGTCACCTAGCGGGAGGTTTCCCCGGGGAGCTGTTTTTT. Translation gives CASSHLAGGFPGELFF.

The CDR3 DNA sequence: TGTGCCAGCAGTTACTTGGGACTCCTTGACACCGGGGAGCTGTTTTTT. Protein sequence: CASSYLGLLDTGELFF. The chain joins TRBV6-5 to TRBJ2-2; weak D call: TRBD2 (6 bases). Germline lookup yields CDR1 MNHEY and CDR2 SVGAGI. V was trimmed by 1 base and J by 3 bases, leaving 12 bases between them. This CDR3 has 16 amino acids.

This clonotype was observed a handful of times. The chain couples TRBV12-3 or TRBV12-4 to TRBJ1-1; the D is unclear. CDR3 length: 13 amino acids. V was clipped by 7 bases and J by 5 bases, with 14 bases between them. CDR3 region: CASNPGGLTEAFF. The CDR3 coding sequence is TGTGCCAGCAACCCGGGAGGTTTGACTGAAGCTTTCTTT.

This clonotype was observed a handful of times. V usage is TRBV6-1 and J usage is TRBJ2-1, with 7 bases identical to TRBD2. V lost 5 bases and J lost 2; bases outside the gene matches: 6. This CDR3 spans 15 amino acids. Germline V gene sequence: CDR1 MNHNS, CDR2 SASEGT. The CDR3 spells CASSIGTNTYNEQFF. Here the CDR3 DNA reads TGTGCCAGCAGTATCGGGACTAACACCTACAATGAGCAGTTCTTC.

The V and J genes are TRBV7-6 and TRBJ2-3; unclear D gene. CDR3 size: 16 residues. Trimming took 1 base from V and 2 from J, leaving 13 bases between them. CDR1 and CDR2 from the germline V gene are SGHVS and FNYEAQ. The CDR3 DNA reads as TGTGCCAGCAGCTTAGGGGCAACTCTAAACACAGATACGCAGTATTTT. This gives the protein CASSLGATLNTDTQYF.

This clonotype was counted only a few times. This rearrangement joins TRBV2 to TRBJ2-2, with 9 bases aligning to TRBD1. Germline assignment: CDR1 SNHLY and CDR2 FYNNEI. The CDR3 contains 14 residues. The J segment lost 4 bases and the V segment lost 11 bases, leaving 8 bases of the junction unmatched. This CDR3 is CAGTGGDGTGELFF. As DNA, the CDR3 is TGTGCCGGTACAGGGGGCGACGGCACCGGGGAGCTGTTTTTT.

The CDR3 is CASSQGGLAENPYEQYF. DNA for the CDR3: TGTGCCAGCAGCCAAGGGGGACTAGCGGAGAACCCCTACGAGCAGTACTTC. The chain recombines TRBV3-1 with TRBJ2-7; 11 bases line up with TRBD2. This CDR3 is built from 17 residues. The germline CDR1 and CDR2 sequences are LGHDT and YNNKEL (reference sequence). With V trimmed by 1 base and J by 2 bases, 7 bases remained unmatched.

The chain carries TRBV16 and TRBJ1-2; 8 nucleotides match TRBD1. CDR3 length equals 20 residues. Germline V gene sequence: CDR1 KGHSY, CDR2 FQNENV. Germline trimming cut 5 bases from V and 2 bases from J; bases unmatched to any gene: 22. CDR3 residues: CASSKWVPGQGPLSNYGYTF. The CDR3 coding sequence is TGTGCCAGCAGCAAATGGGTCCCCGGACAGGGACCTCTATCGAACTATGGCTACACCTTC. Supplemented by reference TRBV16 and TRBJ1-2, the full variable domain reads GEEVAQTPKHLVRGEGQKAKLYCAPIKGHSYVFWYQQVLKNEFKFLISFQNENVFDETGMPKERFSAKCLPNSPCSLEIQATKLEDSAVYFCASSKWVPGQGPLSNYGYTFGSGTRLTVV.

This chain's CDR3 is CASSPSGQYYGYTF. Written as DNA, the CDR3 is TGTGCCAGCAGCCCATCGGGACAGTACTATGGCTACACCTTC. This rearrangement joins TRBV9 to TRBJ1-2; the match to TRBD1 covers 7 bases. The V gene end was trimmed by 4 bases and the J gene end by 3 bases; junction bases not matched to a gene: 6. Germline values: CDR1 SGDLS, CDR2 YYNGEE. This CDR3 has 14 amino acids.

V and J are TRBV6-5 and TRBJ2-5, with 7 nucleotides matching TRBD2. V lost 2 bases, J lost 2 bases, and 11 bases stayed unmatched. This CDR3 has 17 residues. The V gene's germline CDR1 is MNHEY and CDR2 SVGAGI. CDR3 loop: CASSYIGGGPIQETQYF. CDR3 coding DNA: TGTGCCAGCAGTTACATCGGCGGGGGACCTATACAAGAGACCCAGTACTTC.

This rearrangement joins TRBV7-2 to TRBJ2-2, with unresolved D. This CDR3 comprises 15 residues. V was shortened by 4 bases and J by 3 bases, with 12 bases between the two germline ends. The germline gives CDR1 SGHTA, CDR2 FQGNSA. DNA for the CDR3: TGTGCCAGCAGCTCTAGGACCCTTCACACCGGGGAGCTGTTTTTT. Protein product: CASSSRTLHTGELFF.

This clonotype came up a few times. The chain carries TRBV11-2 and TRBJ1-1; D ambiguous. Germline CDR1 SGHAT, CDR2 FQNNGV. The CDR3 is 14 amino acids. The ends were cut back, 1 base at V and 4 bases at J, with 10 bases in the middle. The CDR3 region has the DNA TGTGCCAGCAGCTTAGCACGGAGGCCCACTGAAGCTTTCTTT. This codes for CASSLARRPTEAFF.

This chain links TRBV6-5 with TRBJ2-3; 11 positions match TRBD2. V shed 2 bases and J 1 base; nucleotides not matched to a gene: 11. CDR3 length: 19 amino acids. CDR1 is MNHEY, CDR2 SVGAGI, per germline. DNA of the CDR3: TGTGCCAGCAGTTACGGTAGCGGGGGGGCTTTTATGGGCACAGATACGCAGTATTTT. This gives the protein CASSYGSGGAFMGTDTQYF.

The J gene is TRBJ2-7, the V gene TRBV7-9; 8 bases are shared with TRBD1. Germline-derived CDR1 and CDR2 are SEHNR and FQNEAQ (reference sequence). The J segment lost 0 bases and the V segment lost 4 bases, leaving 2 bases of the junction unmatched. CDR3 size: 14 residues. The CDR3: CASSWDRTSYEQYF. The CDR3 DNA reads TGTGCCAGCAGCTGGGACAGGACCTCCTACGAGCAGTACTTC.